What follows are 26 T cell receptor beta chains derived from one specimen sequenced in a study of blood T cell repertoires in COVID-19 (dated by TCRdb to about 2020). The library was prepared using the immunoSEQ multiplex PCR assay. Not all clones reach the TCRdb copy of this immuneACCESS table, which keeps in-frame sequences only. Checked studies attribute under half of the gap to unresolved V genes and leave the rest unexplained. This sample comprises 130,000 to 150,000 clones, approximately 80% of them detected only once. The top ten clonotypes cover roughly 8% of the sample. The sequenced material came from peripheral blood. These receptors were taken from a human donor with acute or convalescent COVID-19. The donor label of this sample is uncertain.

This clone was counted a few times. The V and J genes are TRBV30 and TRBJ1-5; possibly TRBD1 for D (6 bases). Trimming left V 3 bases short and J 10 bases short, with 19 bases between. The germline V gene encodes CDR1 GTSNPN and CDR2 SVGIG (reference sequence). CDR3 size: 14 residues. CDR3 in DNA: TGTGCCTGGAGCGCCGGGACAAAGGGATCTCCCCAGCATTTT. This sequence encodes CAWSAGTKGSPQHF.

The chain is built from TRBV5-8 and TRBJ1-6; weak D call: TRBD1 (6 bases). The CDR3 loop spans 16 amino acids. Germline CDR1 is SGHTS and CDR2 is YDEGEE. Trimming stripped 4 bases from V and 2 bases from J, with 13 bases between. In nucleotides, the CDR3 is TGTGCCAGCAGCCTGACGGACAGAGCCTATAATTCACCCCTCCACTTT. It is translated as CASSLTDRAYNSPLHF.

The chain has TRBV27 and TRBJ2-3, with D possibly TRBD2 on 5 matching bases. The CDR3 runs to 14 residues. Germline V gene data show CDR1 as MNHEY and CDR2 as SMNVEV (reference sequence). The V and J ends lost 8 bases and 7 bases respectively, with 19 bases between them. The chain's CDR3 is CASSPLAGPNTQYF. The CDR3 coding sequence is TGTGCCAGCTCCCCTCTGGCGGGCCCGAATACGCAGTATTTT.

This chain links TRBV11-2 with TRBJ1-1; TRBD1 matches at 9 bases. The CDR3 consists of 12 residues. Trimming removed 6 bases from V and 11 bases from J; junction bases left unmatched: 7. The germline V gene has CDR1 SGHAT and CDR2 FQNNGV. CDR3 sequence reads: CASSRVQGAAFF. The CDR3, as DNA: TGTGCCAGCAGTCGCGTACAGGGGGCGGCTTTCTTT.

This rearrangement joins TRBV6-1 to TRBJ1-5; the D gene is possibly TRBD1 (6 bases). Germline values: CDR1 MNHNS, CDR2 SASEGT. The CDR3 totals 17 residues. V gave up 2 bases and J gave up 0 bases, with 14 bases separating them. The CDR3 region has the DNA TGTGCCAGCAGTGAAACCTGGACAGCCCATAGCAATCAGCCCCAGCATTTT. It specifies CASSETWTAHSNQPQHF.

This chain links TRBV5-6 with TRBJ2-3; 8 bases line up with TRBD1. With 4 bases clipped from V and 5 bases from J, the junction kept 15 bases outside the gene matches. The CDR3 loop spans 17 amino acids. Germline assignment: CDR1 SGHDT and CDR2 YYEEEE. CDR3 DNA: TGTGCCAGCAGCCTCCCGTCCCCTGGACAGGGAAGAGATACGCAGTATTTT. It yields the protein CASSLPSPGQGRDTQYF.

This rearrangement joins TRBV30 to TRBJ2-7; D is possibly TRBD2 (5 bases). The V and J ends lost 5 bases and 5 bases respectively, with 19 bases between them. The CDR3 consists of 14 residues. Germline CDR1 GTSNPN, CDR2 SVGIG (reference sequence). This CDR3 reads CAWSPGGAENEQYF. The DNA for the CDR3 is TGTGCCTGGTCCCCTGGAGGCGCGGAGAACGAGCAGTACTTC.

Remarks on this clone: Germline and junction disagree at one end, which may indicate a read error. The V gene is TRBV9, the J gene TRBJ1-1, with a weak D call TRBD1 (6 bases). Germline CDR1 and CDR2: SGDLS and YYNGEE. The CDR3 runs to 17 residues. The CDR3 spells CASSPPKGKGENAEAFF. The CDR3 DNA reads as TGTGCCAGCAGCCCCCCAAAGGGGAAGGGGGAGAACGCTGAAGCTTTCTTT.

The rearrangement links TRBV10-3 to TRBJ1-2; 10 bases are a match to TRBD1. The CDR3 length is 14 residues. Germline loops: CDR1 ENHRY, CDR2 SYGVKD. Trimming took 6 bases from V and 5 from J; bases not matched to a gene: 6. In DNA form, the CDR3 reads TGTGCCATCAGCGGGACAGGGGCGCGGTATGGCTACACCTTC. It translates to CAISGTGARYGYTF.

This clone has only one observation. The V call is TRBV2, the J call TRBJ2-5; a weak D match, TRBD1 (5 bases). The CDR3 spans 12 residues. V was clipped by 8 bases and J by 6 bases, with 13 bases between them. Germline V CDR1 and CDR2: SNHLY, FYNNEI. The CDR3 sequence: CASERQGKTQYF. The CDR3 DNA sequence: TGTGCCAGCGAACGGCAGGGCAAGACCCAGTACTTC.

This clone was counted a single time. This chain's CDR3 is CASSIERDSAAFF. The CDR3 DNA reads as TGTGCCAGTAGTATAGAGCGGGACAGTGCGGCTTTCTTT. The chain links TRBV19 to TRBJ1-1; 7 bases fit TRBD1. V dropped 0 bases and J dropped 11; count of bases not matched to a gene: 6. This CDR3 comprises 13 residues. Germline values: CDR1 LNHDA, CDR2 SQIVND (reference sequence).

The chain combines TRBV5-5 with TRBJ2-3, with TRBD2 matching over 7 bases. Per the germline V gene, CDR1 is SGHKS and CDR2 is YYEKEE (reference sequence). The CDR3 contains 15 residues. V shed 0 bases and J 0 bases; nucleotides not matched to a gene: 1. The CDR3 nucleotides are TGTGCCAGCAGCTTGGTGGGGGGGAGCACAGATACGCAGTATTTT. Translated, it gives CASSLVGGSTDTQYF. Combining the CDR3 with reference TRBV5-5 and TRBJ2-3 gives the whole variable domain DAGVTQSPTHLIKTRGQQVTLRCSPISGHKSVSWYQQVLGQGPQFIFQYYEKEERGRGNFPDRFSARQFPNYSSELNVNALLLGDSALYLCASSLVGGSTDTQYFGPGTRLTVL.

The J gene is TRBJ2-1, the V gene TRBV18, with D unresolved. The germline gives CDR1 KGHSH, CDR2 LQKENI. This CDR3 is built from 13 residues. V was trimmed by 2 bases and J by 5 bases, leaving 7 bases between them. DNA of the CDR3: TGTGCCAGCTCACCAGGGCAAGACAATGAGCAGTTCTTC. This translates into CASSPGQDNEQFF.

In its sample, this clone was seen once. The chain carries TRBV7-8 and TRBJ2-3; the match to TRBD1 covers 9 bases. Trimming at V came to 5 bases and at J to 0 bases, leaving 6 bases not matched to a gene. This CDR3 region has 16 residues. Germline values: CDR1 SGHVS, CDR2 FQNEAQ. The CDR3 nucleotides read TGTGCCAGCAGCGGCCTAGGGACAGGGAGCACAGATACGCAGTATTTT. This sequence encodes CASSGLGTGSTDTQYF. The full variable domain, completed using reference TRBV7-8 and TRBJ2-3, is GAGVSQSPRYKVAKRGQDVALRCDPISGHVSLFWYQQALGQGPEFLTYFQNEAQLDKSGLPSDRFFAERPEGSVSTLKIQRTQQEDSAVYLCASSGLGTGSTDTQYFGPGTRLTVL.

The chain carries TRBV19 and TRBJ1-2; D not resolved. This CDR3 has 14 amino acids. Germline V lookup: CDR1 LNHDA, CDR2 SQIVND (reference sequence). V lost 7 bases and J 5 bases, leaving 17 bases between the germline ends. The CDR3 DNA follows: TGTGCCAGTACCCCACCCGGAGTAGAGTATGGCTACACCTTC. This sequence encodes CASTPPGVEYGYTF.

The V gene is TRBV24-1, the J gene TRBJ1-1; 11 nucleotides match TRBD1. The ends lost 7 bases at V and 1 base at J; junction bases unmatched: 4. CDR3 length: 15 residues. Germline V lookup: CDR1 KGHDR, CDR2 SFDVKD. The CDR3 loop is CATRGTGGSNTEAFF. The CDR3, as DNA: TGTGCCACCAGGGGGACAGGGGGTTCGAACACTGAAGCTTTCTTT.

This clone was seen only once. The chain has TRBV9 and TRBJ2-5, with 11 bases lining up with TRBD2. The CDR3 length is 16 residues. Trimming at V came to 5 bases and at J to 1 base, leaving 7 bases not matched to a gene. Germline loops: CDR1 SGDLS, CDR2 YYNGEE. The CDR3 loop reads CASSHGLAGSQETQYF. As DNA, the CDR3 is TGTGCCAGCAGTCATGGACTAGCGGGCTCCCAAGAGACCCAGTACTTC. The full variable domain, with the rest looked up from reference TRBV9 and TRBJ2-5, is DSGVTQTPKHLITATGQRVTLRCSPRSGDLSVYWYQQSLDQGLQFLIQYYNGEERAKGNILERFSAQQFPDLHSELNLSSLELGDSALYFCASSHGLAGSQETQYFGPGTRLLVL.

The V gene is TRBV21-1, the J gene TRBJ1-5. TRBV21-1 is annotated as a pseudogene. The CDR3 covers 13 residues. CDR3 DNA: TGTGCCAGCAGCAAAAGAGAGAGGCAGCCCCAGCATTTT. Its protein product is CASSKRERQPQHF.

The rearrangement links TRBV9 to TRBJ1-2; possible D gene TRBD1, 6 bases. Germline CDR1 and CDR2: SGDLS and YYNGEE. V lost 2 bases to trimming and J lost 2 bases, with 10 bases between them. The CDR3 has 14 amino acids. DNA of the CDR3: TGTGCCAGCAGCGTTACAGGACAGAACTATGGCTACACCTTC. It yields the protein CASSVTGQNYGYTF.

This clone was found a few times. This chain joins TRBV27 and TRBJ2-3, with 12 bases that match TRBD2. Per the germline V gene, CDR1 is MNHEY and CDR2 is SMNVEV (reference sequence). The CDR3 is made up of 16 amino acids. J lost 1 base, V lost 3 bases, and 2 bases had no gene match. CDR3 sequence: CASSFRTSGGTDTQYF. The CDR3 region has the DNA TGTGCCAGCAGTTTCCGGACTAGCGGGGGCACAGATACGCAGTATTTT.

This clone appeared a few times. The rearrangement uses TRBV6-1 and TRBJ2-2; D unclear. CDR1 MNHNS and CDR2 SASEGT come from the germline V gene. The CDR3 covers 13 residues. Between the trimmed V and J ends, which lost 1 base and 3 bases, there was a span of 3 bases. The CDR3 loop reads CASSEGDTGELFF. The CDR3 bases are TGTGCCAGCAGTGAAGGAGACACCGGGGAGCTGTTTTTT.

CDR3 protein: CASSRGHSGDQPQHF. The CDR3 DNA follows: TGCGCCAGCAGCCGGGGCCACTCGGGGGATCAGCCCCAGCATTTT. The J gene is TRBJ1-5, the V gene TRBV4-1, with D possibly matching TRBD1 (5 bases). This CDR3 region has 15 residues. V was cut by 4 bases and J by 5 bases, with 15 bases left in between. Germline V CDR1 and CDR2: MGHRA, YSYEKL.

The chain recombines TRBV11-2 with TRBJ1-6; 9 nucleotides align to TRBD1. V was pared by 5 bases and J by 3 bases, with 14 bases of the junction left unmatched. Germline V gene lookup returns CDR1 SGHAT and CDR2 FQNNGV. The CDR3 runs to 19 residues. The CDR3 DNA reads TGTGCCAGCAGCATCAGAACCCTCGGGACAGGGTTCTATAATTCACCCCTCCACTTT. This translates into CASSIRTLGTGFYNSPLHF.

The chain joins TRBV14 to TRBJ2-5, with 7 bases lining up with TRBD1. The V and J ends lost 3 bases and 5 bases, in that order; junction bases with no gene match: 9. CDR1 is SGHDN, CDR2 FVKESK, per germline. The CDR3 consists of 15 residues. CDR3 sequence: CASSHRQGPRETQYF. The CDR3 DNA sequence: TGTGCCAGCAGCCACCGACAGGGCCCTAGGGAGACCCAGTACTTC.

The chain links TRBV29-1 to TRBJ1-5; 9 nucleotides agree with TRBD1. With V trimmed by 6 bases and J by 6 bases, 6 bases remained unmatched. The germline gives CDR1 SQVTM, CDR2 ANQGSEA. The CDR3 is 13 residues long. The CDR3 is CSVPGQGSQPQHF. Here the CDR3 DNA reads TGCAGCGTCCCCGGACAGGGGAGTCAGCCCCAGCATTTT.

This clone was found many times. This sequence joins TRBV3-1 (or the pseudogene TRBV3-2) and TRBJ2-2, with D perhaps TRBD1 (5 bases). This CDR3 is 15 amino acids long. V lost 0 bases and J lost 4, with 9 bases in between. CDR1 and CDR2 (germline): LGHDT, YNNKEL (reference sequence). CDR3 region: CASSQEGPGTGELFF. Written as DNA, the CDR3 is TGTGCCAGCAGCCAAGAGGGGCCCGGCACCGGGGAGCTGTTTTTT.